Listed below are T cell receptor beta chains from one sample, sequenced in a study of blood T cell repertoires in COVID-19. The protocol was immunoSEQ multiplex PCR, while the TCRdb copy is restricted to in-frame clones and leaves out a portion. Of 100,000 to 150,000 clones in the sample, 88% were seen once. Sequencing used peripheral blood. All receptors come from a man between 45 and 60 years old with acute or convalescent COVID-19. Both conserved end residues are part of each CDR3. The D gene is left open where the match is weak.

>.|TRBV19|TRBJ2-1
TGTGCCAGTAGTATAGATCACTACAATGAGCAGTTCTTC
CASSIDHYNEQFF
>.|TRBV5-1|TRBJ2-7
TGCGCCAGCAGCCCCCGACAGACAATCCGGGGGGAGCAGTACTTC
CASSPRQTIRGEQYF
>.|TRBV19|TRBJ2-7
TGTGCCAGTAGTTCCTCAGGGGCCGAGCAGTACTTC
CASSSSGAEQYF
>TRBD1|TRBV9|TRBJ1-1
TGTGCCAGCAGCGTAAAGGGGGCGAACACTGAAGCTTTCTTT
CASSVKGANTEAFF
>.|TRBV7-8|TRBJ1-5
TGTGCCAGCAGCTTAGCTTTCTTCGGTCAGCCCCAGCATTTT
CASSLAFFGQPQHF
>.|TRBV21-1|TRBJ2-7
TGTGCCAGCAGCAAAGTTGATAGCGCCCAAGCGGCCTACGAGCAGTACTTC
CASSKVDSAQAAYEQYF
>.|TRBV19|TRBJ2-5
TGTGCCAGTAGTCCTGACACGCTCCAAGAGACCCAGTACTTC
CASSPDTLQETQYF
>.|TRBV6-5|TRBJ1-2
TGTGCCAGCAATAAACAGGGCTGGGGTGGCTACACCTTC
CASNKQGWGGYTF
>.|TRBV7-6|TRBJ2-3
TGTGCCAGCAGCTTAAGTGGCGGCAACCGACTTACAGATACGCAGTATTTT
CASSLSGGNRLTDTQYF
>TRBD1|TRBV7-7|TRBJ2-1
TGTGCCAGCAGCGCGGGACAGGGGGCCTACAATGAGCAGTTCTTC
CASSAGQGAYNEQFF
>.|TRBV5-1|TRBJ1-4
TGCGCCAGCAGCTTGGTAGGGGGAGACGGTGAAAAACTGTTTTTT
CASSLVGGDGEKLFF
>.|TRBV27|TRBJ1-2
TGTGCCAGCAGTCCCCCCGGAGGGTCCCTGGGCTATGGCTACACCTTC
CASSPPGGSLGYGYTF
>TRBD2|TRBV29-1|TRBJ2-2
TGCAGCGTTGAAGATTGGGGGGAGAGCGGGAGTGGCACCGGGGAGCTGTTTTTT
CSVEDWGESGSGTGELFF
>.|TRBV6-5|TRBJ1-5
TGTGCCAGCAGTCCACTATCCGGGACACATCAGCCCCAGCATTTT
CASSPLSGTHQPQHF
>.|TRBV6-5|TRBJ1-1
TGTGCCAGCAGTTACGGGAGATTCACTGAAGCTTTCTTT
CASSYGRFTEAFF
>.|TRBV29-1|TRBJ2-7
TGCAGAACCGGGTTCTACGAGCAGTACTTC
CRTGFYEQYF